Sequencing of this T cell receptor beta chain was carried out in a study of blood T cell repertoires in COVID-19. Study in general: Researchers got acute and convalescent COVID-19 samples from the United States, Italy and Spain. Sources were T cells, B-cell-depleted T cells, or PBMCs; the material itself was cDNA or gDNA.

Under the authors' procedure: Reference gene primers were amplified, and this amplification served to estimate nucleated cell counts. The protocol was immunoSEQ multiplex PCR, while the TCRdb copy is restricted to in-frame clones and leaves out a portion. V and J calls and clone size are as listed in that table; D and trimming were resolved from the DNA. The sample contains 85,000 to 90,000 clones, around nine tenths of which appear only once. Germline values: CDR1 LGHDT, CDR2 YNNKEL (reference sequence). V trimming: 0 bases; J trimming: 4 bases; junction bases outside the gene matches: 7. The CDR3 covers 18 residues. In this sample, this clone turned up a few times.

Input material: peripheral blood. The sequence was collected from an elderly man with active or convalescent COVID-19. The chain carries TRBV3-1 (or the pseudogene TRBV3-2) and TRBJ2-2; 11 bases are shared with TRBD2. CDR3 DNA: TGTGCCAGCAGCCAAGAGGGCCTAGCGGGAGGTGGCACCGGGGAGCTGTTTTTT. It translates to CASSQEGLAGGGTGELFF.